Only a few counts were recorded for the clone carrying this T cell receptor beta chain. The ends were cut back, 10 bases at V and 0 bases at J, with 9 bases in the middle. There are 12 residues in the CDR3. Germline values: CDR1 ENHRY, CDR2 SYGVKD. Amplification of TCR beta CDR3 regions was performed using RNA transcripts as template. Researchers ran a first-round RT-PCR on the TCR CDR3 using the HTBI primer set. MiXCR, applied by TCRdb to the multiplex PCR reads, yields one record per CDR3 protein. In the table there are under 400,000 distinct CDR3 sequences, roughly 20% of which are singletons. The data belong to a study of T cells in Graves' hyperthyroidism and ophthalmopathy. Not enrolled were patients with uncontrolled infection, other autoimmune disease, pregnancy or lactation.

The chain combines TRBV10-3 with TRBJ1-1; D might be TRBD1 (5 bases). The clonotype originates from a woman between 45 and 60 years old with Graves' hyperthyroidism. Sample: blood. This CDR3 reads CANQGVNTEAFF. The CDR3 region has the DNA TGTGCCAACCAAGGGGTGAACACTGAAGCTTTCTTT.